This T cell receptor beta chain was sequenced during a study of blood T cell repertoires in COVID-19. The overall study: Samples came from the United States, Italy and Spain, spanning acute and convalescent COVID-19. Sources were T cells, B-cell-depleted T cells, or PBMCs; the material itself was cDNA or gDNA.

Germline CDR1 reads LGHNA; CDR2 reads YNFKEQ. CDR3 length: 15 residues. V lost 0 bases and J 5 bases, leaving 13 bases between the germline ends. Authors' methods: Amplification of reference gene primers was used by the study to estimate nucleated cell counts. Produced via immunoSEQ multiplex PCR; TCRdb's table is partial and in-frame only. That table is the source of V, J and clone size, and D and trimming were worked out from the DNA. The sample gives about 36,000 clones, approximately 80% of which show up once; 35% to 50% is in the top ten. The receptor's source is a human donor in a cohort sampled during active or convalescent COVID-19. The donor label of this sample is uncertain. The gene calls are TRBV4-2 and TRBJ2-5; D is possibly TRBD2 (6 bases). Source material: peripheral blood. The CDR3 DNA is TGTGCCAGCAGCCAAGAAAGGGACTTCCTGGAGACCCAGTACTTC. This translates into CASSQERDFLETQYF.